The 23 T cell receptor beta chains below come from one sample, sequenced in a study of blood T cell repertoires in COVID-19. Profiled with immunoSEQ multiplex PCR; TCRdb holds only in-frame clones, not every one. The table records roughly 150,000 clones, roughly four fifths of them present only once. Sequencing was performed on peripheral blood. These receptors were taken from a man between 65 and 79 years old with active or convalescent COVID-19.

The CDR3 sequence is CASSAQGGNYGYTF. The CDR3 DNA follows: TGTGCCAGCAGCGCCCAGGGGGGTAACTATGGCTACACCTTC. The chain combines TRBV9 with TRBJ1-2; TRBD1 matches 7 bases. Germline-derived CDR1 and CDR2 are SGDLS and YYNGEE. The trim removed 3 bases at V and 1 base at J, leaving 3 bases unmatched. CDR3 size: 14 residues.

V is TRBV19 and J is TRBJ2-1, with 7 bases matching TRBD1. The CDR3 has 16 amino acids. Losses at the gene ends were 3 bases for V and 3 bases for J; bases not matched to a gene: 8. Germline V lookup: CDR1 LNHDA, CDR2 SQIVND (reference sequence). In nucleotides, the CDR3 is TGTGCCAGTAGTATTGGGTGGGGACAGTTCTACAATGAGCAGTTCTTC. It yields the protein CASSIGWGQFYNEQFF.

This clone was counted a few times. The CDR3 DNA reads as TGTGCCAGCAGTGACGGACAGGGGAGTCAGCCCCAGCATTTT. Translated: CASSDGQGSQPQHF. The chain employs TRBV6-2 or TRBV6-3 and TRBJ1-5, with 9 nucleotides matching TRBD1. The length of the CDR3 is 14 residues. V was pared by 5 bases and J by 6 bases, with 5 bases of the junction left unmatched. Germline CDR1 and CDR2: MNHEY and SVGEGT.

This clone was detected a few times. The chain carries TRBV7-2 and TRBJ1-1; 7 positions match TRBD1. The CDR3 has 14 amino acids. Germline V gene data show CDR1 as SGHTA and CDR2 as FQGNSA. The V gene end was trimmed by 3 bases and the J gene end by 5 bases; junction bases not matched to a gene: 6. The CDR3, as DNA: TGTGCCAGCAGCTTGGACAGGTCTGGGACTGAAGCTTTCTTT. It specifies CASSLDRSGTEAFF.

The genes are TRBV10-3 and TRBJ2-2, with TRBD1 matching over 7 bases. In germline, CDR1 is ENHRY, CDR2 SYGVKD. The CDR3 is 14 amino acids. After removal of 6 bases from V and 0 bases from J, the junction contained 1 base not matched to a gene. The DNA for the CDR3 is TGTGCCATCAGGGGACAGCCGAACACCGGGGAGCTGTTTTTT. Its protein is CAIRGQPNTGELFF.

The chain carries TRBV30 and TRBJ1-5, with a weak D call TRBD1 (5 bases). CDR3 size: 14 residues. Trimming removed 2 bases at V and 2 bases at J, with 10 bases between. CDR1 is GTSNPN, CDR2 SVGIG, per germline (reference sequence). This CDR3 reads CAWSQGSGNQPQHF. The DNA for the CDR3 is TGTGCCTGGAGTCAGGGTTCCGGCAATCAGCCCCAGCATTTT.

The CDR3: CASSLGAGNVGSPLHF. In nucleotides, the CDR3 is TGTGCCAGCAGCTTAGGGGCAGGGAATGTGGGTTCACCCCTCCACTTT. V and J are TRBV7-2 and TRBJ1-6, with D perhaps matching TRBD1 (5 bases). V shed 1 base and J shed 9 bases, with 16 bases lying between them. This CDR3 contains 16 residues. CDR1 SGHTA and CDR2 FQGNSA come from the germline V gene.

J is TRBJ2-1 and V is TRBV5-8; weak D call: TRBD1 (6 bases). Germline V gives CDR1 SGHTS, CDR2 YDEGEE. The V gene lost 0 bases and the J gene lost 0 bases, with 10 bases spanning the gap. The CDR3 runs 16 residues. Here the CDR3 DNA reads TGTGCCAGCAGCTTGGCAGGGGTGGGCTCCTACAATGAGCAGTTCTTC. Amino acids: CASSLAGVGSYNEQFF.

The chain uses TRBV5-6 and TRBJ1-5; TRBD1 is a possible D gene (5 bases). CDR1 and CDR2 (germline): SGHDT, YYEEEE. V lost 8 bases, J lost 5 bases, and 20 bases lay in between. The CDR3 consists of 15 residues. CDR3 amino acids: CASTRAGDPYQPQHF. CDR3 sequence (DNA): TGTGCCAGTACCCGGGCGGGGGACCCTTATCAGCCCCAGCATTTT.

CDR3 amino acids: CASSESAPGGDQPQHF. CDR3 bases: TGTGCCAGCAGTGAATCTGCCCCGGGGGGAGATCAGCCCCAGCATTTT. The chain recombines TRBV6-1 with TRBJ1-5; TRBD1 might be the D (5 bases). Trimming removed 2 bases from V and 5 bases from J, with 16 bases in between. CDR1 is MNHNS and CDR2 is SASEGT in the germline V gene. The CDR3 length is 16 residues.

The V call is TRBV14, the J call TRBJ1-4, with D unresolved. From germline, CDR1 is SGHDN and CDR2 FVKESK. V dropped 5 bases and J dropped 3 bases, with 13 bases sitting between them. This CDR3 comprises 15 residues. This chain's CDR3 is CASSAGIIANEKLFF. For the CDR3, the DNA is TGTGCCAGCAGCGCGGGGATCATAGCTAATGAAAAACTGTTTTTT. Combining the CDR3 with reference TRBV14 and TRBJ1-4 gives the whole variable domain EAGVTQFPSHSVIEKGQTVTLRCDPISGHDNLYWYRRVMGKEIKFLLHFVKESKQDESGMPNNRFLAERTGGTYSTLKVQPAELEDSGVYFCASSAGIIANEKLFFGSGTQLSVL.

This chain links TRBV5-1 with TRBJ2-5, with 10 positions matching TRBD2. This CDR3 is built from 17 residues. J gave up 0 bases and V 0 bases, and 5 bases lay outside the gene matches. The germline V gene has CDR1 SGHRS and CDR2 YFSETQ. The CDR3 reads CASSLAIAGGNQETQYF. CDR3 DNA sequence: TGCGCCAGCAGCTTGGCCATAGCGGGGGGCAACCAAGAGACCCAGTACTTC.

The CDR3 DNA reads as TGTGCCAGCAGCCGGACAGGGCGTCTCTCCTACAATGAGCAGTTCTTC. Its protein is CASSRTGRLSYNEQFF. The rearrangement uses TRBV7-2 and TRBJ2-1; 8 nucleotides match TRBD1. V gave up 5 bases and J gave up 0 bases; unmatched junction bases: 6. Germline CDR1 and CDR2: SGHTA and FQGNSA. The CDR3 contains 16 residues.

V usage is TRBV7-2 and J usage is TRBJ1-6; D is uncertain. CDR3 length: 14 amino acids. V lost 3 bases to trimming and J lost 7 bases, with 10 bases between them. CDR1 and CDR2 (germline): SGHTA, FQGNSA. CDR3 in DNA: TGTGCCAGCAGCTTCCGCGGGAGGAATTCACCCCTCCACTTT. Translated: CASSFRGRNSPLHF.

This sequence joins TRBV18 and TRBJ1-5; D perhaps matches TRBD1 (5 bases). The CDR3 has 15 amino acids. Germline assignment: CDR1 KGHSH and CDR2 LQKENI. V lost 5 bases and J 4 bases, leaving 15 bases between the germline ends. The CDR3 nucleotides are TGTGCCAGCTCAAACCTCGGGACTGCAAATCAGCCCCAGCATTTT. This codes for CASSNLGTANQPQHF.

The J gene is TRBJ1-2, the V gene TRBV18; D remains unclear. The ends were cut back, 0 bases at V and 0 bases at J, with 11 bases in the middle. This CDR3 is 16 amino acids long. Germline V CDR1 and CDR2: KGHSH, LQKENI. CDR3 region: CASSPPVGRANYGYTF. Here the CDR3 DNA reads TGTGCCAGCTCACCACCGGTAGGCCGGGCTAACTATGGCTACACCTTC.

J is TRBJ2-5 and V is TRBV14; no reliable D call. V was shortened by 4 bases and J by 5 bases, with 5 bases between the two germline ends. CDR3 length: 11 residues. Germline assignment: CDR1 SGHDN and CDR2 FVKESK. The CDR3 DNA follows: TGTGCCAGCAGCCGCGGTGAGACCCAGTACTTC. This codes for CASSRGETQYF.

The chain has TRBV2 and TRBJ1-5, with a weak D call TRBD1 (5 bases). The germline V gene encodes CDR1 SNHLY and CDR2 FYNNEI. The CDR3 is 15 residues long. V lost 8 bases to trimming and J lost 6 bases, with 20 bases between them. Here the CDR3 reads CASAKRDAGSQPQHF. CDR3 bases: TGTGCCAGCGCCAAGCGGGACGCGGGAAGTCAGCCCCAGCATTTT.

The chain has TRBV5-8 and TRBJ1-6; 10 bases map to TRBD1. This CDR3 spans 15 amino acids. The germline V gene has CDR1 SGHTS and CDR2 YDEGEE. V shed 5 bases and J 9 bases; nucleotides not matched to a gene: 8. The CDR3 loop is CASRRQGANASPLHF. CDR3 coding DNA: TGTGCCAGCAGGCGACAGGGGGCGAATGCTTCACCCCTCCACTTT.

There are a few counts of this clone. The CDR3 nucleotides are TGTGCCAGCAGCTTAACCGGATGGGACAGGGAAACCGGGGAGCTGTTTTTT. Amino acids: CASSLTGWDRETGELFF. This chain uses TRBV7-3 with TRBJ2-2; the match to TRBD1 covers 9 bases. From germline, CDR1 is SGHTA and CDR2 FQGTGA. Trimming removed 0 bases from V and 5 bases from J; junction bases left unmatched: 7. The CDR3 extends over 17 amino acids.

The chain has TRBV27 and TRBJ2-7; D is unresolved. The V and J ends lost 4 bases and 1 base respectively, with 14 bases between them. CDR3 length equals 15 residues. Germline V CDR1 and CDR2: MNHEY, SMNVEV (reference sequence). The CDR3 protein is CASSSSRIQSYEQYF. For the CDR3, the DNA is TGTGCCAGCAGTTCCAGCAGGATTCAATCCTACGAGCAGTACTTC.

CDR3 DNA sequence: TGTGCCAGCATCAACCGACAGGTTAACACTGAAGCTTTCTTT. Protein sequence: CASINRQVNTEAFF. The chain couples TRBV6-5 to TRBJ1-1; a possible D gene is TRBD1 (6 bases). This CDR3 has 14 residues. Trimming cost V 7 bases and J 2 bases, with 14 bases left between them. Germline V gives CDR1 MNHEY, CDR2 SVGAGI.

This clone was seen only a few times. Other nucleotide sequences in the sample specify the same CDR3. The genes are TRBV7-2 and TRBJ2-7; the D gene is possibly TRBD1 (6 bases). V shed 0 bases and J shed 0 bases, with 9 bases lying between them. Germline loops: CDR1 SGHTA, CDR2 FQGNSA. The CDR3 has 15 amino acids. The CDR3 loop is CASSLAGTSSYEQYF. In DNA form, the CDR3 reads TGTGCCAGCAGCTTAGCCGGGACAAGCTCCTACGAGCAGTACTTC.